A selection of T cell receptor beta chains follows, all from one sample in a study of cytomegalovirus exposure and HLA in healthy donors. Repertoires were generated with immunoSEQ multiplex PCR, while TCRdb's copy carries only in-frame clones and drops some. The sample contains under 250,000 clones, about 80% of which appear only once. The sequenced sample was PBMCs. The receptors come from a woman in her fifties or sixties in good health and CMV-seropositive. Both conserved end residues are part of each CDR3. A D gene is named only where the DNA matches it firmly. Rows give clone size only sometimes, using once, few, many, or a class for an expanded clone.

CDR3 protein	CDR3 DNA	J gene	V gene	clone size	D gene
CASSLGQVAEAFF	TGCGCCAGCAGCTTGGGACAGGTCGCTGAAGCTTTCTTT	TRBJ1-1	TRBV5-1	NA	NA
CASSFGTKQFF	TGTGCCAGCAGCTTCGGGACTAAGCAGTTCTTC	TRBJ2-1	TRBV7-9	NA	TRBD2
CASSSLTDTYPLTEAFF	TGTGCCAGCAGCTCGCTGACAGATACCTATCCCCTCACTGAAGCTTTCTTT	TRBJ1-1	TRBV11-2	NA	NA
CASSYANGANVLTF	TGTGCCAGCAGTTACGCTAATGGGGCCAACGTCCTGACTTTC	TRBJ2-6	TRBV27	NA	NA
CASSAESYGYTF	TGTGCCAGCAGTGCTGAGTCCTATGGCTACACCTTC	TRBJ1-2	TRBV6-1	NA	NA
CASSPRTSGSSYNEQFF	TGTGCCAGCAGCCCTCGGACTAGCGGGAGCTCCTACAATGAGCAGTTCTTC	TRBJ2-1	TRBV9	few	TRBD2
CASGPRTGTGELFF	TGTGCTAGTGGTCCCCGGACGGGGACCGGGGAGCTGTTTTTT	TRBJ2-2	TRBV12-5	NA	NA
CASSKPHGPSRGATGSGANVLTF	TGTGCCAGCAGCAAACCCCATGGCCCCTCACGGGGGGCAACGGGCTCTGGGGCCAACGTCCTGACTTTC	TRBJ2-6	TRBV21-1	NA	NA
CASSLAGTVSSYEQYF	TGCGCCAGCAGCTTGGCCGGGACAGTAAGCTCCTACGAGCAGTACTTC	TRBJ2-7	TRBV5-1	once	TRBD1
CASSTGVLGEKLFF	TGTGCCAGCAGCACGGGAGTCCTGGGCGAAAAACTGTTTTTT	TRBJ1-4	TRBV21-1	NA	NA
CASSEQGAFRTEAFF	TGTGCCAGCAGTGAGCAGGGGGCCTTTCGGACTGAAGCTTTCTTT	TRBJ1-1	TRBV2	NA	TRBD1
CASSPEGGTDTQYF	TGTGCCAGCAGTCCAGAAGGGGGCACAGATACGCAGTATTTT	TRBJ2-3	TRBV6-4	NA	NA
CASSGGADQPQHF	TGTGCCAGCAGTGGAGGGGCAGATCAGCCCCAGCATTTT	TRBJ1-5	TRBV6-5	NA	NA
CSARLDNEQFF	TGCAGTGCTAGACTAGACAATGAGCAGTTCTTC	TRBJ2-1	TRBV20-1	NA	NA
CASSYDSGNTIYF	TGTGCCAGCAGCTATGACTCTGGAAACACCATATATTTT	TRBJ1-3	TRBV6-5	NA	NA
CASSKGTSGNYEQYF	TGTGCCAGCAGCAAAGGGACTAGCGGGAACTACGAGCAGTACTTC	TRBJ2-7	TRBV9	NA	TRBD2
CASSPQTFSYEQYF	TGTGCCAGCAGCCCACAGACCTTCTCCTACGAGCAGTACTTC	TRBJ2-7	TRBV11-2	NA	NA
CASSLDRGHTLTPSEAFF	TGCGCCAGCAGCTTGGACAGGGGCCACACCCTGACACCGTCTGAAGCTTTCTTT	TRBJ1-1	TRBV5-1	NA	TRBD1
CASSPRQGPNEKLFF	TGTGCCAGCAGCCCCAGACAGGGCCCTAATGAAAAACTGTTTTTT	TRBJ1-4	TRBV7-9	NA	TRBD1
CASSLGGWGYTF	TGTGCCAGCAGTTTAGGGGGCTGGGGCTACACCTTC	TRBJ1-2	TRBV28	NA	NA
CASSLGQGAFF	TGTGCCAGCAGCCTGGGACAGGGAGCTTTCTTT	TRBJ1-1	TRBV7-2	few	TRBD1
CASSEQVDQPQHF	TGCGCCAGCAGTGAGCAGGTTGACCAGCCCCAGCATTTT	TRBJ1-5	TRBV10-1	NA	NA
CASGRDREQFF	TGTGCCAGCGGGCGGGACCGTGAGCAGTTCTTC	TRBJ2-1	TRBV4-2	NA	NA
CASSVAPGAEQYF	TGTGCCAGCAGCGTAGCCCCAGGGGCCGAGCAGTACTTC	TRBJ2-7	TRBV9	NA	NA
CASSISDRVGQPQHF	TGTGCCAGTAGTATATCCGACAGGGTGGGTCAGCCCCAGCATTTT	TRBJ1-5	TRBV19	once	TRBD1
CASSLGGPSSGNTIYF	TGTGCCAGCAGCTTAGGCGGCCCAAGCTCTGGAAACACCATATATTTT	TRBJ1-3	TRBV5-4	NA	NA